This TCR beta chain was retrieved from a study of blood T cell repertoires in COVID-19. Produced via immunoSEQ multiplex PCR; TCRdb's table is partial and in-frame only. The data hold over 90,000 clones, with about 84% observed a single time. The TCR sequence derives from a man between 60 and 70 years old with acute or convalescent COVID-19. The sample consisted of peripheral blood.

CDR3 sequence: CASKGTGELFF. DNA for the CDR3: TGTGCCAGCAAGGGGACCGGGGAGCTGTTTTTT. The V gene is TRBV11-3, the J gene TRBJ2-2; D is perhaps TRBD1 (5 bases). Trimming left V 7 bases short and J 5 bases short, with 5 bases between. Germline V gene sequence: CDR1 SGHNT, CDR2 YENEEA. The CDR3 has 11 residues.